This passage covers 10 T cell receptor beta chains from one sample sequenced in a study of blood T cell repertoires in COVID-19. Assay used: immunoSEQ multiplex PCR; TCRdb lists only in-frame clones, some missing. The table includes about 180,000 clones, about 80% detected once. Input material: peripheral blood. The receptors here all came from a man between 65 and 79 years old with active or convalescent COVID-19.

The chain has TRBV19 and TRBJ1-3; no reliable D call. The CDR3 consists of 18 residues. The V end was cut by 4 bases, the J end by 3 bases, with 22 bases between. The germline V gene encodes CDR1 LNHDA and CDR2 SQIVND (reference sequence). CDR3: CASSTFPPGSADGNTIYF. The CDR3 bases are TGTGCCAGTAGTACGTTCCCCCCCGGCTCAGCGGATGGAAACACCATATATTTT.

The chain couples TRBV19 to TRBJ2-2, with 7 bases lining up with TRBD1. CDR3 length: 14 residues. Germline values: CDR1 LNHDA, CDR2 SQIVND (reference sequence). V shed 6 bases and J 5 bases; nucleotides not matched to a gene: 6. CDR3 DNA: TGTGCCAGTAGAACGACAGGGACGACCGGGGAGCTGTTTTTT. Its protein product is CASRTTGTTGELFF.

The rearrangement uses TRBV3-1 (or the pseudogene TRBV3-2) and TRBJ1-2; D may be TRBD1 (5 bases). The V and J ends lost 0 bases and 8 bases respectively, with 13 bases between them. This CDR3 contains 14 residues. Germline lookup yields CDR1 LGHDT and CDR2 YNNKEL (reference sequence). CDR3 in DNA: TGTGCCAGCAGCCAAGATTTGGGGGGTCGGGGCTACACCTTC. Protein sequence: CASSQDLGGRGYTF.

Written as DNA, the CDR3 is TGTGCCAGCTCCCCTAATACGGAGACGTATGGCTACACCTTC. This translates into CASSPNTETYGYTF. This chain uses TRBV18 with TRBJ1-2; D gene ambiguous. V lost 6 bases and J 5 bases, leaving 16 bases between the germline ends. The germline gives CDR1 KGHSH, CDR2 LQKENI. CDR3 length equals 14 residues.

In this sample, this clone turned up a few times. The genes are TRBV7-9 and TRBJ1-1; D is unresolved. The germline CDR1 and CDR2 sequences are SEHNR and FQNEAQ (reference sequence). V was trimmed by 5 bases and J by 3 bases, leaving 10 bases between them. The CDR3 runs to 13 residues. For the CDR3, the DNA is TGTGCCAGCAGCGCGCAAAGCTACACTGAAGCTTTCTTT. The encoded protein is CASSAQSYTEAFF.

This clone was found a few times. CDR3 in DNA: TGTGCCAGCAGCAGACACAGGGAGAAGGGTTCACCCCTCCACTTT. It translates to CASSRHREKGSPLHF. The chain has TRBV7-9 and TRBJ1-6; D may be TRBD1 (6 bases). Germline-derived CDR1 and CDR2 are SEHNR and FQNEAQ (reference sequence). V lost 5 bases, J lost 9 bases, and 17 bases lay in between. This CDR3 spans 15 amino acids.

This chain uses TRBV5-4 with TRBJ2-1, with D unresolved. V was trimmed by 5 bases and J by 6 bases, leaving 15 bases between them. The germline gives CDR1 SGHNT, CDR2 YYREEE (reference sequence). This CDR3 is built from 14 residues. DNA of the CDR3: TGTGCCAGCAGGGCTGCCGTGGGCATCAATGAGCAGTTCTTC. Residues: CASRAAVGINEQFF.

The chain carries TRBV3-1 (or the pseudogene TRBV3-2) and TRBJ2-1, with 8 bases identical to TRBD2. This CDR3 spans 15 amino acids. V gave up 6 bases and J gave up 6 bases; unmatched junction bases: 10. Germline V gene data show CDR1 as LGHDT and CDR2 as YNNKEL (reference sequence). The CDR3 sequence is CASRLSGTIFNEQFF. In nucleotides, the CDR3 is TGTGCCAGCAGACTTAGCGGGACAATATTCAATGAGCAGTTCTTC.

The chain links TRBV3-1 (or the pseudogene TRBV3-2) to TRBJ1-1; TRBD1 is a possible D gene (5 bases). This CDR3 is 14 amino acids long. V shed 3 bases and J shed 4 bases, with 12 bases lying between them. Germline loops: CDR1 LGHDT, CDR2 YNNKEL (reference sequence). Here the CDR3 reads CASSQGGGSTEAFF. The CDR3 DNA follows: TGTGCCAGCAGCCAGGGGGGGGGAAGCACTGAAGCTTTCTTT.

This chain joins TRBV27 and TRBJ2-7; 7 nucleotides agree with TRBD1. Germline trimming cut 0 bases from V and 0 bases from J; bases unmatched to any gene: 5. This CDR3 region has 16 residues. In germline, CDR1 is MNHEY, CDR2 SMNVEV (reference sequence). CDR3 loop: CASSLSSGGSSYEQYF. The CDR3 DNA follows: TGTGCCAGCAGTTTATCTTCAGGGGGAAGCTCCTACGAGCAGTACTTC.